These 9 T cell receptor beta chains were sequenced from one sample in a study of blood T cell repertoires in COVID-19. Method: immunoSEQ multiplex PCR; TCRdb's copy keeps in-frame clones and lacks some. The sample lists a few hundred thousand clones, 65% to 90% occurring once. Sample: peripheral blood. The receptors shown here come from a woman aged 70-85 years with COVID-19, enrolled during active disease.

V gene TRBV11-2 combines with J gene TRBJ2-7; 7 bases fit TRBD1. Germline CDR1 SGHAT, CDR2 FQNNGV. V lost 5 bases and J lost 3; bases outside the gene matches: 10. This CDR3 is built from 15 residues. The CDR3 DNA sequence: TGTGCCAGCAGCCCTCTCACCGGGACAGACTACGAGCAGTACTTC. Protein product: CASSPLTGTDYEQYF.

V gene TRBV10-3 combines with J gene TRBJ1-1, with TRBD1 matching over 11 bases. V lost 4 bases to trimming and J lost 9 bases; unmatched junction nucleotides: 4. Germline CDR1 and CDR2: ENHRY and SYGVKD. The CDR3 has 13 residues. Written as DNA, the CDR3 is TGTGCCATCAGTGGCGGACAGGGGGCGCAAGCTTTCTTT. Translation gives CAISGGQGAQAFF.

This clone was counted once. The chain carries TRBV5-1 and TRBJ1-2, with D hard to call. Trimming stripped 1 base from V and 0 bases from J, with 10 bases between. The germline CDR1 and CDR2 sequences are SGHRS and YFSETQ. The CDR3 sequence is 15 residues long. The CDR3 nucleotides read TGCGCCAGCAGCTTGCAAACTTCCACTAACTATGGCTACACCTTC. Protein product: CASSLQTSTNYGYTF.

The CDR3, as DNA: TGTGCCAGCTCTGGGGGGGCAGAGACCCAGTACTTC. Protein product: CASSGGAETQYF. The chain combines TRBV7-3 with TRBJ2-5; D might be TRBD2 (7 bases). CDR1 is SGHTA and CDR2 is FQGTGA in the germline V gene. Trimming removed 8 bases at V and 4 bases at J, with 11 bases between. The CDR3 contains 12 residues.

The CDR3: CASSWGQGTGELFF. The CDR3 region has the DNA TGTGCCAGCAGCTGGGGACAGGGCACCGGGGAGCTGTTTTTT. V is TRBV5-6 and J is TRBJ2-2, with 9 bases identical to TRBD1. This CDR3 spans 14 amino acids. V shed 3 bases, J shed 4 bases, and the junction held 1 base outside the gene matches. Looked up from germline, CDR1 is SGHDT and CDR2 is YYEEEE.

The J gene is TRBJ2-3, the V gene TRBV19, with a possible D match to TRBD1 (7 bases). V lost 4 bases to trimming and J lost 2 bases, with 22 bases between them. There are 18 residues in the CDR3. The germline gives CDR1 LNHDA, CDR2 SQIVND (reference sequence). The CDR3 sequence is CASSTPGRAGGTTDTQYF. DNA of the CDR3: TGTGCCAGTAGTACCCCGGGTCGAGCAGGGGGGACCACAGATACGCAGTATTTT.

The V and J genes are TRBV10-3 and TRBJ1-1; D might be TRBD1 (6 bases). The V end lost 10 bases, the J end lost 0 bases, and 12 bases lay between the germline ends. In germline, CDR1 is ENHRY, CDR2 SYGVKD. The CDR3 covers 13 residues. The CDR3, as DNA: TGTGCCAGCACAGGGTTAGTGAACACTGAAGCTTTCTTT. Translated, it gives CASTGLVNTEAFF.

At least ten counts were recorded for this clone. This chain's CDR3 is CATLSSAYNEQFF. In DNA, the CDR3 is TGTGCCACGTTGTCCAGCGCCTACAATGAGCAGTTCTTC. The chain carries TRBV27 and TRBJ2-1, with unresolved D. V lost 10 bases to trimming and J lost 2 bases, with 12 bases between them. The CDR3 has 13 amino acids. Germline CDR1 MNHEY, CDR2 SMNVEV (reference sequence).

The chain joins TRBV25-1 to TRBJ2-6; 10 positions match TRBD1. Trimming at V came to 5 bases and at J to 3 bases, leaving 4 bases not matched to a gene. CDR1 MGHDK and CDR2 SYGVNS come from the germline V gene. The CDR3 runs 16 residues. CDR3 loop: CASSQTGGRGANVLTF. Here the CDR3 DNA reads TGTGCCAGCAGTCAGACAGGGGGCCGTGGGGCCAACGTCCTGACTTTC.